These 6 T cell receptor beta chains were all obtained from the same sample, sequenced in a study of Ad26.COV2.S vaccination and SARS-CoV-2 variants. Treatment here: over 15 received Ad26.COV2.S at low or high dose, single or two shots; 5 received placebo; per-sample allocation not given. Vaccine and placebo recipients were sampled on day 63 after the first injection. TCRdb's table, derived via immunoSEQ multiplex PCR, lists solely in-frame clones and lacks some. The sample lists roughly 320,000 clones, just under 85% occurring once. The source was peripheral blood, collected in a trial of Ad26.COV2.S vaccine versus placebo. The source of these receptors is a person between 18 and 60 years old who received the Ad26.COV2.S COVID-19 vaccine or a placebo.

The V call is TRBV5-1, the J call TRBJ1-2; D is uncertain. Trimming pared 0 bases from V and 8 bases from J, leaving 20 bases between. The V gene's germline CDR1 is SGHRS and CDR2 YFSETQ. The CDR3 contains 16 residues. DNA of the CDR3: TGCGCCAGCAGCTTGGATCCAGGCAGCCCCACGGCGGGCTACACCTTC. Translating gives CASSLDPGSPTAGYTF.

The genes are TRBV2 and TRBJ1-2; D is perhaps TRBD1 (6 bases). The ends were cut back, 2 bases at V and 6 bases at J, with 7 bases in the middle. CDR3 length: 12 amino acids. The germline V gene has CDR1 SNHLY and CDR2 FYNNEI. CDR3 bases: TGTGCCAGCAGTGAACAGGGGAATGGCTACACCTTC. Translation gives CASSEQGNGYTF.

The chain uses TRBV29-1 and TRBJ1-3; 8 bases are shared with TRBD1. CDR3 length: 13 residues. V was clipped by 7 bases and J by 2 bases; unmatched bases: 4. From germline, CDR1 is SQVTM and CDR2 ANQGSEA. For the CDR3, the DNA is TGCAGCGCCGGACAGGGTGCTGGAAACACCATATATTTT. Translated: CSAGQGAGNTIYF. Complete variable domain (other parts from reference TRBV29-1 and TRBJ1-3): SAVISQKPSRDICQRGTSLTIQCQVDSQVTMMFWYRQQPGQSLTLIATANQGSEATYESGFVIDKFPISRPNLTFSTLTVSNMSPEDSSIYLCSAGQGAGNTIYFGEGSWLTVV.

This sequence joins TRBV11-3 and TRBJ2-5, with 9 bases fitting TRBD1. The germline V gene has CDR1 SGHNT and CDR2 YENEEA. J gave up 4 bases and V 2 bases, and 5 bases lay outside the gene matches. This CDR3 is built from 15 residues. As DNA, the CDR3 is TGTGCCAGCAGCTTAAACAGGGGGCCGGGAGAGACCCAGTACTTC. This translates into CASSLNRGPGETQYF.

The chain carries TRBV7-2 and TRBJ2-3; TRBD2 is a possible D gene (5 bases). Germline V gives CDR1 SGHTA, CDR2 FQGNSA. The CDR3 spans 14 residues. V lost 5 bases and J 6 bases, leaving 15 bases between the germline ends. DNA for the CDR3: TGTGCCAGCAGCGGTCGGACTGGGTTGGATACGCAGTATTTT. Its protein product is CASSGRTGLDTQYF.

This clone was recorded once. The rearrangement uses TRBV10-3 and TRBJ2-3; possibly TRBD2 for D (7 bases). V lost 6 bases and J lost 4, with 23 bases in between. This CDR3 has 17 amino acids. Germline CDR1 reads ENHRY; CDR2 reads SYGVKD. The CDR3 sequence is CAISPQGDGGRADTQYF. For the CDR3, the DNA is TGTGCCATCAGCCCGCAAGGGGACGGGGGGCGCGCAGATACGCAGTATTTT.